Shown below are 7 T cell receptor beta chains from a single sample sequenced in a study of T cell responses to AZD1222 COVID-19 vaccine. Sequencing used immunoSEQ multiplex PCR; TCRdb keeps in-frame clones, though not all of them. The sample has approximately 110,000 clones, approximately 89% seen once. The sample in question was peripheral blood, obtained on day 0 of AZD1222 vaccination. The source is an adult in good health.

This chain joins TRBV19 and TRBJ1-6; a possible D gene is TRBD1 (6 bases). This CDR3 spans 14 amino acids. Germline CDR1 is LNHDA and CDR2 is SQIVND (reference sequence). Trimming removed 8 bases from V and 6 bases from J, with 14 bases in between. Written as DNA, the CDR3 is TGTGCCAGTGAAGACCTAGGGGGTAATTCACCCCTCCACTTT. This translates into CASEDLGGNSPLHF.

V is TRBV7-2 and J is TRBJ1-4; the match to TRBD1 covers 7 bases. Germline-derived CDR1 and CDR2 are SGHTA and FQGNSA. V was pared by 5 bases and J by 2 bases, with 5 bases of the junction left unmatched. The CDR3 length is 15 residues. The CDR3 loop reads CASSPSTGTNEKLFF. CDR3 DNA sequence: TGTGCCAGCAGCCCCTCGACAGGGACTAATGAAAAACTGTTTTTT.

This clone was picked up a small number of times. The chain has TRBV9 and TRBJ1-6; a possible D gene is TRBD1 (5 bases). V dropped 3 bases and J dropped 8 bases, with 15 bases sitting between them. This CDR3 has 15 residues. Germline values: CDR1 SGDLS, CDR2 YYNGEE. CDR3 region: CASSGTDGGYSPLHF. In DNA form, the CDR3 reads TGTGCCAGCAGCGGAACGGACGGGGGATATTCACCCCTCCACTTT.

The V gene is TRBV5-6, the J gene TRBJ1-2, with D hard to call. V was cut by 0 bases and J by 4 bases, with 10 bases left in between. The CDR3 is 14 residues long. In germline, CDR1 is SGHDT, CDR2 YYEEEE. This CDR3 is CASSLEGRTYGYTF. The DNA for the CDR3 is TGTGCCAGCAGCTTGGAGGGCAGGACCTATGGCTACACCTTC.

V and J are TRBV5-5 and TRBJ1-1; 7 bases are shared with TRBD1. V shed 3 bases, J shed 0 bases, and the junction held 8 bases outside the gene matches. The CDR3 runs 16 residues. CDR1 and CDR2 from the germline V gene are SGHKS and YYEKEE (reference sequence). CDR3 region: CASSSTPGGMNTEAFF. The CDR3 DNA is TGTGCCAGCAGCTCAACACCAGGGGGGATGAACACTGAAGCTTTCTTT.

This clone was picked up one time. The chain is built from TRBV6-1 and TRBJ2-1, with TRBD1 matching over 9 bases. Germline assignment: CDR1 MNHNS and CDR2 SASEGT. V was clipped by 2 bases and J by 8 bases; unmatched bases: 4. CDR3 size: 14 residues. CDR3 nucleotides: TGTGCCAGCAGTGAACCGGGACAGGGTTATGAGCAGTTCTTC. It is translated as CASSEPGQGYEQFF.

The CDR3 DNA is TGTGCCAGCAGCTTAGGGGCAGGGTTTAATGAAAAACTGTTTTTT. Its translation is CASSLGAGFNEKLFF. The rearrangement links TRBV11-2 to TRBJ1-4; the D gene is possibly TRBD1 (5 bases). V was trimmed by 1 base and J by 4 bases, leaving 10 bases between them. Germline lookup yields CDR1 SGHAT and CDR2 FQNNGV. This CDR3 spans 15 amino acids. Full variable domain (outside the CDR3, taken from reference TRBV11-2 and TRBJ1-4): EAGVAQSPRYKIIEKRQSVAFWCNPISGHATLYWYQQILGQGPKLLIQFQNNGVVDDSQLPKDRFSAERLKGVDSTLKIQPAKLEDSAVYLCASSLGAGFNEKLFFGSGTQLSVL.